Below, 26 T cell receptor beta chains from the same sample are listed, as sequenced in a study of OX40 agonist ivuxolimab in advanced cancers. Sequenced by immunoSEQ multiplex PCR; TCRdb stores in-frame clones only, minus some. The sample yields roughly 65,000 clones, around 88% seen once. This specimen was CD4+ or CD8+ T cells sorted from blood, taken in a trial of the OX40 agonist ivuxolimab. These receptors originate from an adult with an advanced solid tumor such as melanoma, head and neck, liver or kidney cancer.

The chain is built from TRBV30 and TRBJ1-2, with 7 positions matching TRBD1. With 0 bases clipped from V and 4 bases from J, the junction kept 8 bases outside the gene matches. This CDR3 is built from 15 residues. In germline, CDR1 is GTSNPN, CDR2 SVGIG (reference sequence). This chain's CDR3 is CAWSVPMTGFYGYTF. Written as DNA, the CDR3 is TGTGCCTGGAGTGTACCCATGACAGGGTTCTATGGCTACACCTTC.

The CDR3 sequence: CASRTGARYGYTF. DNA for the CDR3: TGTGCCAGCAGGACAGGGGCTCGCTATGGCTACACCTTC. The chain uses TRBV6-5 and TRBJ1-2; TRBD1 agrees at 8 bases. Germline-derived CDR1 and CDR2 are MNHEY and SVGAGI. Losses at the gene ends were 6 bases for V and 4 bases for J; bases not matched to a gene: 4. The CDR3 contains 13 residues.

V usage is TRBV7-8 and J usage is TRBJ2-7, with 13 positions matching TRBD2. The CDR3 loop spans 15 amino acids. Germline V gene sequence: CDR1 SGHVS, CDR2 FQNEAQ. V lost 5 bases, J lost 2 bases, and 3 bases stayed unmatched. The DNA for the CDR3 is TGTGCCAGCAGCCTGGGACTAGCGGGAACCTACGAGCAGTACTTC. Translation gives CASSLGLAGTYEQYF.

V usage is TRBV7-9 and J usage is TRBJ1-6; tentatively, D is TRBD1 (6 bases). V was pared by 5 bases and J by 6 bases, with 8 bases between. CDR3 length equals 13 residues. CDR1 SEHNR and CDR2 FQNEAQ come from the germline V gene (reference sequence). For the CDR3, the DNA is TGTGCCAGCAGCGAACAGGGTAATTCACCCCTCCACTTT. The encoded protein is CASSEQGNSPLHF. The full variable domain, its missing parts supplied by reference TRBV7-9 and TRBJ1-6, is DTGVSQNPRHKITKRGQNVTFRCDPISEHNRLYWYRQTLGQGPEFLTYFQNEAQLEKSRLLSDRFSAERPKGSFSTLEIQRTEQGDSAMYLCASSEQGNSPLHFGNGTRLTVT.

By sample fraction, this clone is medium-sized. Here the CDR3 reads CATSRDEGWGTDTQYF. The CDR3, as DNA: TGTGCCACCAGCAGAGACGAAGGGTGGGGCACAGATACGCAGTATTTT. This rearrangement joins TRBV15 to TRBJ2-3; D call uncertain. Germline assignment: CDR1 LNHNV and CDR2 YYDKDF (reference sequence). This CDR3 has 16 amino acids. V lost 0 bases and J lost 1, with 11 bases in between.

The chain has TRBV29-1 and TRBJ2-4, with 8 bases lining up with TRBD1. Looked up from germline, CDR1 is SQVTM and CDR2 is ANQGSEA. J lost 9 bases, V lost 6 bases, and 7 bases had no gene match. This CDR3 has 12 amino acids. CDR3 in amino acids: CSVKQGGGIQYF. The CDR3 DNA sequence: TGCAGCGTGAAACAGGGGGGAGGCATTCAGTACTTC.

V and J are TRBV25-1 and TRBJ1-4; 7 bases fit TRBD1. The CDR3 spans 15 residues. The V gene end was trimmed by 3 bases and the J gene end by 8 bases; junction bases not matched to a gene: 9. Looked up from germline, CDR1 is MGHDK and CDR2 is SYGVNS. The CDR3 reads CASSDRTGKGEKLFF. The CDR3 DNA sequence: TGTGCCAGCAGTGATCGGACAGGAAAGGGGGAAAAACTGTTTTTT. The full variable domain, in which reference TRBV25-1 and TRBJ1-4 provide the parts outside the CDR3, is EADIYQTPRYLVIGTGKKITLECSQTMGHDKMYWYQQDPGMELHLIHYSYGVNSTEKGDLSSESTVSRIRTEHFPLTLESARPSHTSQYLCASSDRTGKGEKLFFGSGTQLSVL.

V is TRBV6-5 and J is TRBJ2-7; the match to TRBD1 covers 12 bases. V was clipped by 0 bases and J by 5 bases; unmatched bases: 5. The CDR3 loop spans 16 amino acids. CDR1 is MNHEY, CDR2 SVGAGI, per germline. The CDR3 sequence: CASSYSSGTGGHEQYF. CDR3 coding DNA: TGTGCCAGCAGTTACTCGTCCGGGACAGGGGGCCACGAGCAGTACTTC.

A few counts support this clone. This sequence joins TRBV28 and TRBJ1-5, with D possibly matching TRBD1 (6 bases). The germline V gene has CDR1 MDHEN and CDR2 SYDVKM. The CDR3 has 15 amino acids. Trimming shortened V by 6 bases and J by 4 bases, and 16 bases separated the two germline ends. CDR3 residues: CASRLGGAGNQPQHF. CDR3 DNA sequence: TGTGCCAGCAGACTTGGGGGGGCTGGGAATCAGCCCCAGCATTTT.

This rearrangement joins TRBV4-2 to TRBJ2-3; no firm D call. Trimming stripped 0 bases from V and 6 bases from J, with 4 bases between. CDR3 size: 12 residues. Germline CDR1 reads LGHNA; CDR2 reads YNFKEQ. DNA for the CDR3: TGTGCCAGCAGCCAAGATATGGATACGCAGTATTTT. It specifies CASSQDMDTQYF.

The V gene is TRBV7-2, the J gene TRBJ2-7; TRBD2 aligns across 8 bases. Trimming cost V 1 base and J 3 bases; bases outside gene matches: 8. This CDR3 spans 16 amino acids. Germline loops: CDR1 SGHTA, CDR2 FQGNSA. CDR3 residues: CASSLGWDSGVYEQYF. In DNA form, the CDR3 reads TGTGCCAGCAGCTTAGGGTGGGATAGCGGGGTCTACGAGCAGTACTTC.

The chain couples TRBV2 to TRBJ2-7, with D hard to call. CDR3 length: 12 amino acids. Germline CDR1 and CDR2: SNHLY and FYNNEI. Trimming removed 5 bases from V and 2 bases from J, with 7 bases in between. The CDR3 protein is CASSQATYEQYF. CDR3 nucleotides: TGTGCCAGCAGTCAGGCGACCTACGAGCAGTACTTC.

CDR3 in amino acids: CASSVAPTSGSTDTQYF. CDR3 nucleotide sequence: TGTGCCAGCAGCGTAGCTCCGACTAGCGGTAGCACAGATACGCAGTATTTT. The J gene is TRBJ2-3, the V gene TRBV9; 9 positions match TRBD2. V trimming: 0 bases; J trimming: 0 bases; junction bases outside the gene matches: 5. Germline V gives CDR1 SGDLS, CDR2 YYNGEE. The CDR3 runs 17 residues.

V and J are TRBV6-5 and TRBJ2-5, with D maybe TRBD2 (6 bases). The CDR3 loop spans 12 amino acids. Germline V gene sequence: CDR1 MNHEY, CDR2 SVGAGI. Trimming removed 5 bases from V and 7 bases from J, with 11 bases in between. The CDR3 DNA follows: TGTGCCAGCAGTCTCCAGGGAGGGACCCAGTACTTC. Translated: CASSLQGGTQYF.

This clone was counted a single time. This CDR3 is CASSGQFNEKLFF. Here the CDR3 DNA reads TGTGCCAGCAGCGGACAGTTTAATGAAAAACTGTTTTTT. The gene calls are TRBV5-5 and TRBJ1-4, with a possible D match to TRBD1 (6 bases). V dropped 4 bases and J dropped 4 bases, with 8 bases sitting between them. CDR3 size: 13 residues. The germline gives CDR1 SGHKS, CDR2 YYEKEE (reference sequence).

The CDR3 DNA reads as TGTGCCAGCAGCTTACAGGGTACGGATGAAAAACTGTTTTTT. Translation: CASSLQGTDEKLFF. This rearrangement joins TRBV5-4 to TRBJ1-4, with D tentatively TRBD1 (6 bases). The CDR3 is made up of 14 amino acids. CDR1 and CDR2 from the germline V gene are SGHNT and YYREEE (reference sequence). Trimming removed 2 bases from V and 6 bases from J, with 11 bases in between.

This clone was seen only once. The chain recombines TRBV7-2 with TRBJ2-3; D unresolved. The CDR3 extends over 17 amino acids. CDR1 and CDR2 from the germline V gene are SGHTA and FQGNSA. The V end lost 1 base, the J end lost 1 base, and 15 bases lay between the germline ends. The CDR3 coding sequence is TGTGCCAGCAGCTTAGGGCAGGCGACCGATCGCACAGATACGCAGTATTTT. Encoded protein: CASSLGQATDRTDTQYF.

The J gene is TRBJ2-1, the V gene TRBV5-6; D not resolved. This CDR3 comprises 14 residues. Trimming shortened V by 4 bases and J by 7 bases, and 15 bases separated the two germline ends. Looked up from germline, CDR1 is SGHDT and CDR2 is YYEEEE. The CDR3 region has the DNA TGTGCCAGCAGCAAACCGGAGCTCTGGAATGAGCAGTTCTTC. It encodes CASSKPELWNEQFF. Full variable domain (rest looked up from reference TRBV5-6 and TRBJ2-1): DAGVTQSPTHLIKTRGQQVTLRCSPKSGHDTVSWYQQALGQGPQFIFQYYEEEERQRGNFPDRFSGHQFPNYSSELNVNALLLGDSALYLCASSKPELWNEQFFGPGTRLTVL.

The chain is built from TRBV7-3 and TRBJ2-7, with 7 nucleotides matching TRBD1. The CDR3 covers 15 residues. Germline CDR1 SGHTA, CDR2 FQGTGA. Trimming at V came to 5 bases and at J to 0 bases, leaving 7 bases not matched to a gene. CDR3 loop: CASSPRQGSSYEQYF. CDR3 nucleotide sequence: TGTGCCAGCAGCCCCCGACAGGGATCCTCCTACGAGCAGTACTTC.

CDR3 coding DNA: TGTGCCAGCAGCCTCGTTTCCCTGGGTGAGCAGTACTTC. Protein sequence: CASSLVSLGEQYF. The V and J genes are TRBV14 and TRBJ2-7; D not certain. Germline CDR1 and CDR2: SGHDN and FVKESK. CDR3 size: 13 residues. V lost 4 bases to trimming and J lost 7 bases, with 14 bases between them. The whole variable domain, filled in from reference TRBV14 and TRBJ2-7, reads EAGVTQFPSHSVIEKGQTVTLRCDPISGHDNLYWYRRVMGKEIKFLLHFVKESKQDESGMPNNRFLAERTGGTYSTLKVQPAELEDSGVYFCASSLVSLGEQYFGPGTRLTVT.

The V call is TRBV5-1, the J call TRBJ2-1, with 9 bases aligning to TRBD2. This CDR3 has 16 residues. Germline CDR1 is SGHRS and CDR2 is YFSETQ. V was clipped by 4 bases and J by 0 bases; unmatched bases: 5. The CDR3 DNA follows: TGCGCCAGCAGCGGAGTAGCGGGAGTCTCCTACAATGAGCAGTTCTTC. As protein: CASSGVAGVSYNEQFF.

The V gene is TRBV5-1, the J gene TRBJ1-5; no clear D. The V and J ends lost 3 bases and 0 bases respectively, with 16 bases between them. Germline V lookup: CDR1 SGHRS, CDR2 YFSETQ. The CDR3 covers 17 residues. The CDR3 nucleotides read TGCGCCAGCAGCTCACCCCTCCTAATACATAGCAATCAGCCCCAGCATTTT. This sequence encodes CASSSPLLIHSNQPQHF. Looking up the rest from reference TRBV5-1 and TRBJ1-5 gives the full variable domain: KAGVTQTPRYLIKTRGQQVTLSCSPISGHRSVSWYQQTPGQGLQFLFEYFSETQRNKGNFPGRFSGRQFSNSRSEMNVSTLELGDSALYLCASSSPLLIHSNQPQHFGDGTRLSIL.

The chain uses TRBV25-1 and TRBJ1-4, with 8 nucleotides matching TRBD1. Germline loops: CDR1 MGHDK, CDR2 SYGVNS. The CDR3 length is 16 residues. With V trimmed by 2 bases and J by 7 bases, 9 bases remained unmatched. CDR3 sequence: CASSEGGGQDGEKLFF. In DNA form, the CDR3 reads TGTGCCAGCAGTGAAGGGGGGGGACAGGACGGTGAAAAACTGTTTTTT.

This chain joins TRBV2 and TRBJ2-5, with 9 bases fitting TRBD2. Germline V gene sequence: CDR1 SNHLY, CDR2 FYNNEI. The CDR3 sequence is 17 residues long. V lost 8 bases, J lost 5 bases, and 18 bases stayed unmatched. The CDR3 is CASRRGLAGGPRETQYF. The CDR3 DNA sequence: TGTGCCAGCCGAAGGGGGCTGGCGGGGGGGCCGAGGGAGACCCAGTACTTC.

The chain combines TRBV18 with TRBJ2-2, with D tentatively TRBD1 (6 bases). The CDR3 has 16 residues. Per germline, CDR1 KGHSH and CDR2 LQKENI. V lost 3 bases to trimming and J lost 5 bases, with 16 bases between them. The CDR3 region has the DNA TGTGCCAGCTCACCCGCCTGGGGGCCGGGGACCGGGGAGCTGTTTTTT. Its translation is CASSPAWGPGTGELFF.

The V gene is TRBV30, the J gene TRBJ1-2; D is possibly TRBD1 (5 bases). The germline V gene encodes CDR1 GTSNPN and CDR2 SVGIG (reference sequence). Trimming removed 4 bases from V and 4 bases from J, with 16 bases in between. This CDR3 is 14 amino acids long. The CDR3 DNA sequence: TGTGCCTGGACCGGGACTGGGGGTCCCTATGGCTACACCTTC. This codes for CAWTGTGGPYGYTF.